These 25 T cell receptor beta chains were all obtained from the same sample, sequenced in a study of cytomegalovirus exposure and HLA in healthy donors. 13 Jbeta primers and 60 Vbeta primers were used for the PCR. Assay used: immunoSEQ multiplex PCR; TCRdb lists only in-frame clones, some missing. The table includes about 98,000 clones, approximately 70% detected once. The specimen was PBMCs. These receptor sequences come from a man aged 45-65 years in good health and CMV-seronegative.

The V call is TRBV7-2, the J call TRBJ1-3; unclear D gene. CDR3 size: 14 residues. The germline gives CDR1 SGHTA, CDR2 FQGNSA. V lost 1 base, J lost 1 base, and 5 bases lay in between. The CDR3: CASSLVPSGNTIYF. DNA for the CDR3: TGTGCCAGCAGCTTAGTCCCATCTGGAAACACCATATATTTT. The full variable domain, completed using reference TRBV7-2 and TRBJ1-3, is GAGVSQSPSNKVTEKGKDVELRCDPISGHTALYWYRQSLGQGLEFLIYFQGNSAPDKSGLPSDRFSAERTGGSVSTLTIQRTQQEDSAVYLCASSLVPSGNTIYFGEGSWLTVV.

The V call is TRBV7-2, the J call TRBJ1-5, with a tentative D call TRBD1 (6 bases). Trimming removed 5 bases from V and 4 bases from J, with 18 bases in between. Germline-derived CDR1 and CDR2 are SGHTA and FQGNSA. The CDR3 consists of 16 residues. The CDR3 DNA reads as TGTGCCAGCAGCCGAGAACCGGGGGGCGCAAATCAGCCCCAGCATTTT. Amino acid sequence: CASSREPGGANQPQHF.

The chain recombines TRBV9 with TRBJ2-7, with D perhaps TRBD2 (6 bases). Per the germline V gene, CDR1 is SGDLS and CDR2 is YYNGEE. V was clipped by 3 bases and J by 6 bases, with 22 bases between them. The CDR3 consists of 16 residues. As DNA, the CDR3 is TGTGCCAGCAGCGCGCAACCGGCTAGCGCCAAAGGCGAGCAGTACTTC. Translation gives CASSAQPASAKGEQYF.

This rearrangement joins TRBV28 to TRBJ1-4; 10 bases fit TRBD1. Germline values: CDR1 MDHEN, CDR2 SYDVKM. The CDR3 contains 16 residues. V lost 5 bases to trimming and J lost 8 bases; unmatched junction nucleotides: 11. CDR3 loop: CASSRQGAIRGEKLFF. Here the CDR3 DNA reads TGTGCCAGCAGTAGACAGGGGGCCATTAGAGGAGAAAAACTGTTTTTT.

This clone was detected only a few times. The CDR3 DNA reads TGTGCCAGCAGTCCACGCGGGGGAGGTGGTTCTGAAGCTTTCTTT. It encodes CASSPRGGGGSEAFF. The chain couples TRBV6-6 to TRBJ1-1, with D possibly being TRBD1 (5 bases). The germline V gene encodes CDR1 MNHNY and CDR2 SVGAGI (reference sequence). CDR3 length: 15 amino acids. V was shortened by 5 bases and J by 6 bases, with 19 bases between the two germline ends.

Only a few counts were recorded for this clone. This CDR3 is CAINGRDNGATGELFF. CDR3 nucleotides: TGTGCCATCAATGGCCGGGACAACGGGGCTACCGGGGAGCTGTTTTTT. The chain couples TRBV10-3 to TRBJ2-2; TRBD1 is a possible D gene (6 bases). The V end lost 7 bases, the J end lost 5 bases, and 20 bases lay between the germline ends. CDR3 size: 16 residues. Germline values: CDR1 ENHRY, CDR2 SYGVKD.

J is TRBJ2-7 and V is TRBV27, with D possibly TRBD2 on 5 matching bases. The CDR3 is 11 residues long. The V end lost 4 bases, the J end lost 7 bases, and 8 bases lay between the germline ends. Per germline, CDR1 MNHEY and CDR2 SMNVEV (reference sequence). The CDR3 loop is CASSSGLEQYF. As DNA, the CDR3 is TGTGCCAGCAGTTCGGGGTTAGAGCAGTACTTC.

The chain employs TRBV10-3 and TRBJ1-5, with D perhaps matching TRBD1 (6 bases). The germline CDR1 and CDR2 sequences are ENHRY and SYGVKD. CDR3 length: 13 amino acids. V was clipped by 6 bases and J by 5 bases, with 11 bases between them. The CDR3 DNA is TGTGCCATCAGACGCAGGGGCGATCAGCCCCAGCATTTT. Its protein is CAIRRRGDQPQHF.

This clone was picked up a small number of times. V usage is TRBV11-2 and J usage is TRBJ1-1, with 10 bases identical to TRBD1. The ends lost 1 base at V and 5 bases at J; junction bases unmatched: 7. CDR3 length equals 16 residues. In germline, CDR1 is SGHAT, CDR2 FQNNGV. This CDR3 reads CASSLALRTGGTEAFF. The DNA for the CDR3 is TGTGCCAGCAGCTTAGCCCTCCGGACAGGGGGAACTGAAGCTTTCTTT. The full variable domain, in which reference TRBV11-2 and TRBJ1-1 provide the parts outside the CDR3, is EAGVAQSPRYKIIEKRQSVAFWCNPISGHATLYWYQQILGQGPKLLIQFQNNGVVDDSQLPKDRFSAERLKGVDSTLKIQPAKLEDSAVYLCASSLALRTGGTEAFFGQGTRLTVV.

V and J are TRBV7-2 and TRBJ2-7; perhaps TRBD1 as D (6 bases). The V and J ends lost 5 bases and 0 bases respectively, with 11 bases between them. This CDR3 is 14 amino acids long. Looked up from germline, CDR1 is SGHTA and CDR2 is FQGNSA. The chain's CDR3 is CASSKDSFSYEQYF. CDR3 coding DNA: TGTGCCAGCAGCAAGGACAGTTTCTCCTACGAGCAGTACTTC.

This clone showed up just a few times. This chain links TRBV6-5 with TRBJ2-7, with 7 bases aligning to TRBD2. Germline V gene sequence: CDR1 MNHEY, CDR2 SVGAGI. With 6 bases clipped from V and 8 bases from J, the junction kept 16 bases outside the gene matches. The CDR3 totals 15 residues. The CDR3 DNA is TGTGCCAGCAGCCCCGGGGGACGGGACTACGTTAAGCAGTACTTC. Residues: CASSPGGRDYVKQYF.

This chain joins TRBV7-6 and TRBJ2-7, with 10 bases matching TRBD2. CDR1 is SGHVS and CDR2 is FNYEAQ in the germline V gene. This CDR3 is built from 15 residues. Trimming at V came to 4 bases and at J to 2 bases, leaving 5 bases not matched to a gene. CDR3 amino acids: CASSYSTSGAYEQYF. The CDR3 DNA sequence: TGTGCCAGCAGCTACTCCACTAGCGGGGCCTACGAGCAGTACTTC.

CDR3 residues: CASSSNMATNEKLFF. CDR3 nucleotide sequence: TGTGCCAGCAGCTCGAACATGGCAACTAATGAAAAACTGTTTTTT. The chain has TRBV5-8 and TRBJ1-4; no definite D call. This CDR3 has 15 residues. Per the germline V gene, CDR1 is SGHTS and CDR2 is YDEGEE. V gave up 3 bases and J gave up 0 bases, with 9 bases separating them.

Notes on this clone: Without the conserved terminal phenylalanine or tryptophan, this CDR3 likely stems from a read error. The chain combines TRBV5-1 with TRBJ2-3; 12 nucleotides align to TRBD2. After removal of 4 bases from V and 5 bases from J, the junction contained 2 bases not matched to a gene. Germline V lookup: CDR1 SGHRS, CDR2 YFSETQ. This CDR3 has 14 residues. Written as DNA, the CDR3 is TGCGCCAGCAGCCCGACTAGCGGGAGAGATACGCAGTATCTT. As protein: CASSPTSGRDTQYL.

The gene calls are TRBV7-9 and TRBJ2-1, with D tentatively TRBD2 (5 bases). The CDR3 consists of 15 residues. V dropped 2 bases and J dropped 2 bases, with 10 bases sitting between them. CDR1 SEHNR and CDR2 FQNEAQ come from the germline V gene (reference sequence). DNA of the CDR3: TGTGCCAGCAGCTTATCGAGGGTGACCTACAATGAGCAGTTCTTC. Its protein is CASSLSRVTYNEQFF. The entire variable domain, with the rest obtained from reference TRBV7-9 and TRBJ2-1, is as follows: DTGVSQNPRHKITKRGQNVTFRCDPISEHNRLYWYRQTLGQGPEFLTYFQNEAQLEKSRLLSDRFSAERPKGSFSTLEIQRTEQGDSAMYLCASSLSRVTYNEQFFGPGTRLTVL.

In regard to this clone: The germline gene is not matched at one end of the junction; a read error may be the cause. The genes are TRBV5-1 and TRBJ2-3, with D perhaps matching TRBD2 (6 bases). The CDR3 length is 16 residues. CDR1 is SGHRS and CDR2 is YFSETQ in the germline V gene. CDR3 nucleotides: TGCGCCAGCAGTTTGGAACCTCTGGGGGGTGGAGATACGCAGTATTTT. It translates to CASSLEPLGGGDTQYF.

The DNA of the CDR3 is TGCGCCATCCCAATGACAGGGGTAAGTTCACCCCTCCACTTT. Its translation: CAIPMTGVSSPLHF. The chain links TRBV10-1 to TRBJ1-6; 8 positions match TRBD1. CDR1 and CDR2 from the germline V gene are WNHNN and SYGVQD (reference sequence). CDR3 length: 14 amino acids. Trimming took 10 bases from V and 9 from J; bases not matched to a gene: 11.

The J gene is TRBJ1-2, the V gene TRBV4-1; D perhaps matches TRBD1 (5 bases). CDR3 length: 14 amino acids. CDR1 MGHRA and CDR2 YSYEKL come from the germline V gene. Trimming took off 0 bases at V and 6 bases at J, with 11 bases between the two ends. The CDR3 bases are TGCGCCAGCAGCCAAGATATGGGGGAGGATGGCTACACCTTC. Its translation is CASSQDMGEDGYTF.

This clone appeared once. The chain has TRBV5-4 and TRBJ1-2, with a weak D call TRBD1 (5 bases). The germline V and J ends were trimmed by 5 bases and 3 bases, with 11 bases remaining between them. CDR3 length equals 13 residues. The germline CDR1 and CDR2 sequences are SGHNT and YYREEE (reference sequence). DNA for the CDR3: TGTGCCAGCAGTTCCTGGGGGGACTATGGCTACACCTTC. Encoded protein: CASSSWGDYGYTF.

J is TRBJ2-7 and V is TRBV7-9, with TRBD1 identical over 7 bases. This CDR3 comprises 15 residues. Looked up from germline, CDR1 is SEHNR and CDR2 is FQNEAQ (reference sequence). V was pared by 5 bases and J by 1 base, with 8 bases of the junction left unmatched. The DNA for the CDR3 is TGTGCCAGCAGCGGACCGGGACAGATATCCTACGAGCAGTACTTC. Translated: CASSGPGQISYEQYF.

This chain connects TRBV6-4 to TRBJ1-3; 7 bases match TRBD1. The germline V gene encodes CDR1 MRHNA and CDR2 SNTAGT. The CDR3 length is 18 residues. J lost 0 bases, V lost 6 bases, and 14 bases had no gene match. This CDR3 is CASSLVRDRYISGNTIYF. In DNA, the CDR3 is TGTGCCAGCAGCCTAGTCCGGGACAGATATATCTCTGGAAACACCATATATTTT.

The chain uses TRBV10-1 and TRBJ2-5; D is perhaps TRBD2 (5 bases). Trimming took off 5 bases at V and 1 base at J, with 11 bases between the two ends. Germline V gene sequence: CDR1 WNHNN, CDR2 SYGVQD (reference sequence). CDR3 length: 14 residues. CDR3 DNA: TGCGCCAGCAGTCCCGGACTTTTCCAAGAGACCCAGTACTTC. It yields the protein CASSPGLFQETQYF.

The chain is built from TRBV6-5 and TRBJ1-5; D possibly corresponds to TRBD1 (6 bases). V was trimmed by 4 bases and J by 2 bases, leaving 15 bases between them. The CDR3 loop spans 16 amino acids. Germline loops: CDR1 MNHEY, CDR2 SVGAGI. The CDR3 reads CASSSGAHGGNQPQHF. As DNA, the CDR3 is TGTGCCAGCAGTTCAGGGGCGCATGGGGGCAATCAGCCCCAGCATTTT.

The genes are TRBV18 and TRBJ1-1; perhaps TRBD1 as D (6 bases). The V gene's germline CDR1 is KGHSH and CDR2 LQKENI. CDR3 size: 15 residues. V gave up 3 bases and J gave up 1 base, with 12 bases separating them. The CDR3 protein is CASSPTGTQNTEAFF. The DNA of the CDR3 is TGTGCCAGCTCACCTACCGGGACACAGAACACTGAAGCTTTCTTT. The full variable domain, completed using reference TRBV18 and TRBJ1-1, is NAGVMQNPRHLVRRRGQEARLRCSPMKGHSHVYWYRQLPEEGLKFMVYLQKENIIDESGMPKERFSAEFPKEGPSILRIQQVVRGDSAAYFCASSPTGTQNTEAFFGQGTRLTVV.

The rearrangement joins TRBV27 to TRBJ2-7; D possibly corresponds to TRBD1 (6 bases). CDR1 MNHEY and CDR2 SMNVEV come from the germline V gene (reference sequence). The CDR3 covers 15 residues. Between the trimmed V and J ends, which lost 4 bases and 2 bases, there was a span of 15 bases. CDR3 in amino acids: CASSWSGTTPYEQYF. The CDR3 nucleotides are TGTGCCAGCAGTTGGTCCGGGACAACCCCCTACGAGCAGTACTTC.